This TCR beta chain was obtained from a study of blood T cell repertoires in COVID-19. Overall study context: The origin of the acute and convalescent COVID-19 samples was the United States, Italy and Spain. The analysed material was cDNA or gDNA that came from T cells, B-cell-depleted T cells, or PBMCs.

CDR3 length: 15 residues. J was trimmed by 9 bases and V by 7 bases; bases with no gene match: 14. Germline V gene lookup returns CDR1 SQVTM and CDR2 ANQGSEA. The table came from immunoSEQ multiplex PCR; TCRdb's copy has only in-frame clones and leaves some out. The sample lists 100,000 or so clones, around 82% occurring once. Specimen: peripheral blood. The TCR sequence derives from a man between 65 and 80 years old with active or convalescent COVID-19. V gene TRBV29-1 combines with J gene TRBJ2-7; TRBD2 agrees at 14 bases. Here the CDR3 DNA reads TGCAGCGCCCGGACTAGCGGGGGGACGGTTAAAAGGCAGTACTTC. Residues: CSARTSGGTVKRQYF.